The 17 T cell receptor beta chains in this list originate from one sample, sequenced in a study of CD8 T cell repertoires and HIV-1 epitope variants. No antigen has been identified for these receptors. The protocol was immunoSEQ multiplex PCR, while the TCRdb copy is restricted to in-frame clones and leaves out a portion. The sample comprises some 5,000 clones, roughly 67% of which are singletons, and 44% rests with the top ten. What was sequenced was cultured CD8+ T cells derived from PBMCs. The receptors were gathered from a male donor with HIV.

This chain joins TRBV2 and TRBJ1-2; the match to TRBD1 covers 7 bases. Trimming cost V 6 bases and J 2 bases; bases outside gene matches: 3. Per the germline V gene, CDR1 is SNHLY and CDR2 is FYNNEI. The length of the CDR3 is 13 residues. The CDR3 DNA is TGTGCCAGCAGGGGGGGACAGAACTATGGCTACACCTTC. Its translation: CASRGGQNYGYTF.

The chain carries TRBV28 and TRBJ1-1; the D gene is possibly TRBD1 (5 bases). The germline V gene encodes CDR1 MDHEN and CDR2 SYDVKM. This CDR3 contains 12 residues. The ends were cut back, 5 bases at V and 11 bases at J, with 15 bases in the middle. CDR3 in DNA: TGTGCCAGCAGTCAGCGGGCCAGGGAGGCTTTCTTT. This translates into CASSQRAREAFF.

This clone was detected a few times. The chain carries TRBV11-2 and TRBJ1-1; D is undetermined. The V gene's germline CDR1 is SGHAT and CDR2 FQNNGV. The CDR3 is 13 amino acids. Trimming cost V 1 base and J 8 bases, with 11 bases left between them. The CDR3 DNA reads as TGTGCCAGCAGCTTAGGAGCACTGGGAGAAGCTTTCTTT. This translates into CASSLGALGEAFF.

J is TRBJ2-7 and V is TRBV28; D is unclear. CDR1 and CDR2 (germline): MDHEN, SYDVKM. Trimming removed 4 bases from V and 7 bases from J, with 11 bases in between. The CDR3 spans 12 residues. Written as DNA, the CDR3 is TGTGCCAGCAGTTCTTCTGTGAGAGAGCAGTACTTC. Translation: CASSSSVREQYF. Supplemented by reference TRBV28 and TRBJ2-7, the full variable domain reads DVKVTQSSRYLVKRTGEKVFLECVQDMDHENMFWYRQDPGLGLRLIYFSYDVKMKEKGDIPEGYSVSREKKERFSLILESASTNQTSMYLCASSSSVREQYFGPGTRLTVT.

The chain combines TRBV6-6 with TRBJ1-1; 7 bases line up with TRBD1. V lost 6 bases, J lost 0 bases, and 7 bases stayed unmatched. This CDR3 is 15 amino acids long. Germline CDR1 and CDR2: MNHNY and SVGAGI (reference sequence). Here the CDR3 DNA reads TGTGCCAGCAGGGGGGACAGTTTCATGAACACTGAAGCTTTCTTT. Amino acid sequence: CASRGDSFMNTEAFF.

This chain connects TRBV11-2 to TRBJ1-2; D ambiguous. V was trimmed by 4 bases and J by 2 bases, leaving 8 bases between them. Looked up from germline, CDR1 is SGHAT and CDR2 is FQNNGV. The CDR3 has 13 residues. The CDR3 DNA reads TGTGCCAGCAGCTCGGACTTAAACTATGGCTACACCTTC. It is translated as CASSSDLNYGYTF.

This clone was counted a few times. The chain couples TRBV5-1 to TRBJ1-2, with D perhaps TRBD1 (5 bases). Per the germline V gene, CDR1 is SGHRS and CDR2 is YFSETQ. The CDR3 totals 16 residues. The ends were cut back, 0 bases at V and 1 base at J, with 13 bases in the middle. The CDR3 region is CASSLDLQEGNYGYTF. The CDR3 nucleotides read TGCGCCAGCAGCTTGGACCTACAGGAGGGTAACTATGGCTACACCTTC.

The V gene is TRBV27, the J gene TRBJ2-7, with D tentatively TRBD2 (5 bases). Trimming removed 4 bases at V and 0 bases at J, with 7 bases between. The CDR3 covers 13 residues. The V gene's germline CDR1 is MNHEY and CDR2 SMNVEV (reference sequence). The DNA of the CDR3 is TGTGCCAGCAGTTACGGGGTCTCCTACGAGCAGTACTTC. Amino acid sequence: CASSYGVSYEQYF.

The CDR3 DNA reads as TGTGCCAGCAGTTTATCCAGCCAAGAGACCCAGTACTTC. Its protein is CASSLSSQETQYF. This sequence joins TRBV27 and TRBJ2-5; D gene uncertain. Trimming took off 0 bases at V and 1 base at J, with 3 bases between the two ends. Germline V gives CDR1 MNHEY, CDR2 SMNVEV (reference sequence). The CDR3 runs to 13 residues.

The CDR3 loop is CASSITAGGSVQEQFF. In DNA form, the CDR3 reads TGTGCCAGTAGTATTACGGCGGGGGGGTCAGTACAGGAGCAGTTCTTC. This chain connects TRBV19 to TRBJ2-1, with 9 bases lining up with TRBD2. The CDR3 sequence is 16 residues long. V lost 3 bases and J lost 10; bases outside the gene matches: 13. Germline lookup yields CDR1 LNHDA and CDR2 SQIVND (reference sequence).

The rearrangement uses TRBV30 and TRBJ2-5; a possible D gene is TRBD1 (6 bases). Germline-derived CDR1 and CDR2 are GTSNPN and SVGIG (reference sequence). This CDR3 is built from 12 residues. V gave up 3 bases and J gave up 5 bases, with 10 bases separating them. The CDR3 region is CAWRSGVETQYF. Here the CDR3 DNA reads TGTGCCTGGAGGTCAGGGGTTGAGACCCAGTACTTC.

This clone was counted only a few times. V is TRBV2 and J is TRBJ2-7; 9 bases map to TRBD1. The V gene's germline CDR1 is SNHLY and CDR2 FYNNEI. Trimming cost V 3 bases and J 5 bases; bases outside gene matches: 8. There are 15 residues in the CDR3. The CDR3 sequence: CASSEAFGTGNEQYF. The CDR3 DNA reads TGTGCCAGCAGTGAGGCGTTCGGGACAGGGAACGAGCAGTACTTC.

The chain joins TRBV9 to TRBJ2-1; 14 positions match TRBD2. Germline V gene data show CDR1 as SGDLS and CDR2 as YYNGEE. Trimming removed 0 bases from V and 4 bases from J; junction bases left unmatched: 3. CDR3 length: 17 amino acids. CDR3 loop: CASSVEGLAGEYNEQFF. The CDR3 DNA reads TGTGCCAGCAGCGTAGAGGGACTAGCGGGGGAATACAATGAGCAGTTCTTC.

Of note for this clone: In the same sample, other DNA sequences code for this CDR3. V is TRBV11-2 and J is TRBJ2-7; D tentatively fits TRBD1 or TRBD2 (5 bases each). Between the trimmed V and J ends, which lost 5 bases and 2 bases, there was a span of 10 bases. Germline assignment: CDR1 SGHAT and CDR2 FQNNGV. The CDR3 loop spans 13 amino acids. Here the CDR3 DNA reads TGTGCCAGCAGCCCAGGGACCGCCTACGAGCAGTACTTC. This gives the protein CASSPGTAYEQYF.

The genes are TRBV10-1 and TRBJ2-3, with D perhaps TRBD1 (5 bases). The germline V gene encodes CDR1 WNHNN and CDR2 SYGVQD (reference sequence). The V and J ends lost 3 bases and 2 bases respectively, with 18 bases between them. This CDR3 region has 17 residues. Written as DNA, the CDR3 is TGCGCCAGCAGTGATCCTAGGACACCCATTGACACAGATACGCAGTATTTT. Translation gives CASSDPRTPIDTDTQYF.

V usage is TRBV21-1 and J usage is TRBJ1-1; the D call in the table, TRBD1, was not verified against the DNA. TRBV21-1 is reported as a pseudogene. CDR3 length: 16 residues. The CDR3 here is CASIFTGQLMNTEAFF. The CDR3 region has the DNA TGTGCCAGCATCTTTACAGGGCAACTAATGAACACTGAAGCTTTCTTT.

The chain joins TRBV13 to TRBJ2-5; D not certain. Germline CDR1 is PRHDT and CDR2 is FYEKMQ (reference sequence). Trimming shortened V by 4 bases and J by 1 base, and 7 bases separated the two germline ends. CDR3 length: 13 amino acids. The CDR3 region is CASSSNSQETQYF. The CDR3 nucleotides read TGTGCCAGCAGCTCCAACTCCCAAGAGACCCAGTACTTC.